The TCR beta chain described here comes from a study of tumor-infiltrating lymphocytes in oesophageal squamous cell carcinoma. TCRdb reprocessed the PCR reads with MiXCR, giving one entry per CDR3 protein. The repertoire holds around 12,000 distinct CDR3 sequences, 55% seen once, with around 40% in the top ten. The germline V gene has CDR1 SGHNT and CDR2 YYREEE (reference sequence). This CDR3 is 14 amino acids long. This clonotype was seen only once. The sequencing sample was made of esophageal tumor tissue. This receptor was taken from a female donor with esophageal squamous cell carcinoma. The V gene is TRBV5-4, the J gene TRBJ1-1, with 13 bases fitting TRBD2. The J call is uncertain, as TRBJ2-7 better fits the DNA end. The CDR3 DNA sequence: TGTGCCAGCAGCTTCGGGACTAGCGGGACGGAGCAGTACTTC. Protein: CASSFGTSGTEQYF.